Here is one T cell receptor (beta chain) with its context. Its antigen is undetermined. This sample stems from a study of blood T cells in healthy people across ages. Overall study findings and caveats: For the donors, CMV status was unknown and possibly confounded expanded clonotype changes.

Primers used in a second PCR of about 6 to 11 cycles were a sample-barcoded 5' primer and a J-beta primer mix. Each sample provided no less than 3 million CDR3-containing paired-end reads. TCRdb reprocessed the 5' RACE reads via MiXCR and lists one record per CDR3 protein. The table shows approximately 780,000 distinct CDR3 sequences, with roughly 24% occurring only once. These data also featured in a second study, about T cells of mothers and their children. As that study records: The people who donated were a few healthy Caucasian mothers and their six children. Compared with unrelated pairs, related mother-child pairs had slightly higher, non-significant overlap.

The material sequenced was blood. The sequence derives from a boy aged 5-17 years in good health.

Written as DNA, the CDR3 is TGTGCTAGTGGTTTGGTAAGGGGGCTCATTGGCTACACCTTC. Encoded protein: CASGLVRGLIGYTF. The rearrangement links TRBV12-5 to TRBJ1-2; 7 bases line up with TRBD1. Germline values: CDR1 LGHNT, CDR2 FRNRAP. The trim removed 0 bases at V and 7 bases at J, leaving 5 bases unmatched. This CDR3 spans 14 amino acids.